One TCR beta chain is described in this entry. The source of the sample is a study of blood T cell repertoires in COVID-19. Study-wide context: Acute-phase and convalescent COVID-19 samples originated in the United States, Italy and Spain.

Germline CDR1 and CDR2: KGHDR and SFDVKD. The CDR3 covers 11 residues. Trimming removed 7 bases from V and 14 bases from J, with 16 bases in between. Per the original data handling: Counts of nucleated cells, estimated from reference gene primer amplification, were obtained. The repertoire was sequenced with immunoSEQ multiplex PCR; TCRdb's copy has only in-frame clones and lacks some. V and J calls and clone size come straight from that table; D and trimming were deduced from the DNA. The sample has more than 95,000 clones, approximately 83% seen once. V and J are TRBV24-1 and TRBJ1-1, with a possible D match to TRBD1 (5 bases). Sequenced sample: peripheral blood. This TCR was recovered from a woman aged 80 or over with acute or convalescent COVID-19. CDR3 loop: CATRGGLSGFF. In DNA, the CDR3 is TGTGCCACCAGGGGGGGGTTGAGTGGCTTCTTT.